A single sample gave rise to the 7 T cell receptor beta chains below, sequenced in a study of regulatory T cells in long-lasting Graves disease. According to the study, TCR beta libraries were built with iRepertoire HTBI primers and CDR3-region Arm-PCR. Each CDR3 protein gets one entry after TCRdb re-called the multiplex PCR reads with MiXCR. The table includes a few hundred thousand distinct CDR3 sequences, about 12% detected once. Time point noted: newly diagnosed GD, antithyroid drugs for less than 3 months. RNA from PBMCs was the source of the TCR library. These same records also appear under a second study, on T cells in Graves' hyperthyroidism and ophthalmopathy.

The input for sequencing was peripheral blood mononuclear cells (PBMCs), taken at new diagnosis, from a patient treated with antithyroid drugs. Every receptor here comes from a woman younger than 35 with Graves disease.

This clonotype came up once. Given a much more abundant clone one base away, this may be a read error. The chain combines TRBV12-3 or TRBV12-4 with TRBJ1-2; 8 nucleotides line up with TRBD1. CDR3 length equals 17 residues. Losses at the gene ends were 5 bases for V and 5 bases for J; bases not matched to a gene: 16. The CDR3 is CASSLLPPGQDSYGYTF. DNA for the CDR3: TGTGCCAGCAGTCTGCTACCCCCGGGACAGGACTCTTATGGCTACACCTTC.

The V and J genes are TRBV6-1 and TRBJ1-1, with D tentatively TRBD1 (6 bases). The CDR3 extends over 16 amino acids. The germline V and J ends were trimmed by 7 bases and 6 bases, with 24 bases remaining between them. Germline assignment: CDR1 MNHNS and CDR2 SASEGT. The CDR3 region is CASTRGGAQGLPEAFF. The CDR3 DNA is TGTGCCAGCACTCGAGGGGGGGCGCAGGGGTTGCCTGAAGCTTTCTTT.

This clonotype came up many times. The chain combines TRBV6-4 with TRBJ1-4; D gene unclear. Germline lookup yields CDR1 MRHNA and CDR2 SNTAGT. This CDR3 is built from 16 residues. V was pared by 3 bases and J by 8 bases, with 19 bases between. The DNA for the CDR3 is TGTGCCAGCAGTGATTTTGCTCAACCATTGGACGAAAAACTGTTTTTT. It translates to CASSDFAQPLDEKLFF.

This clonotype has only a few counts. V usage is TRBV19 and J usage is TRBJ1-2, with D hard to call. The CDR3 spans 13 residues. The germline V gene has CDR1 LNHDA and CDR2 SQIVND (reference sequence). V shed 3 bases and J shed 6 bases, with 11 bases lying between them. CDR3: CASSMSETDGYTF. The CDR3 DNA reads TGTGCCAGTAGTATGTCAGAAACTGATGGCTACACCTTC.

The V and J genes are TRBV6-2 or TRBV6-3 and TRBJ2-5; D is possibly TRBD1 or TRBD2 (5 bases each). Germline-derived CDR1 and CDR2 are MNHEY and SVGEGT. Deletions cut 2 bases from V and 5 bases from J, with 21 bases between. This CDR3 region has 17 residues. In DNA form, the CDR3 reads TGTGCCAGCAGTTACCCAGAGGAGTATCCGGGACGGGAGACCCAGTACTTC. It translates to CASSYPEEYPGRETQYF.

There are many counts of this clonotype. The V and J genes are TRBV6-5 and TRBJ2-7; 9 nucleotides line up with TRBD2. CDR3 length: 16 residues. Germline CDR1 is MNHEY and CDR2 is SVGAGI. Losses at the gene ends were 2 bases for V and 6 bases for J; bases not matched to a gene: 11. CDR3 coding DNA: TGTGCCAGCAGTTACCCCGTCTTAGCGGGAGTTGTCGAGCAGTACTTC. Amino acids: CASSYPVLAGVVEQYF.

This clonotype was seen repeatedly, ten times or more. V and J are TRBV20-1 and TRBJ1-6; unclear D gene. The CDR3 runs 13 residues. Trimming took off 6 bases at V and 7 bases at J, with 13 bases between the two ends. The germline V gene has CDR1 DFQATT and CDR2 SNEGSKA (reference sequence). The CDR3 DNA follows: TGCAGTGCAAGCCGTTCGGGAAATTCACCCCTCCACTTT. Its protein is CSASRSGNSPLHF.